This T cell receptor beta chain originates from a study of blood T cells in healthy people across ages (dated by TCRdb to the mid-2010s). A note on the overall study: In model experiments, roughly one uniquely barcoded TCR beta cDNA molecule per two T cells was captured by template switching. The study measured age-related changes in TCR beta repertoire diversity using deep sequencing normalized with unique cDNA molecular identifiers. Four age groups were formed from the donors: young (average 16 years), middle-aged (approximately 40), aged (approximately 60) and long-lived (less than 85). To avoid experimental bias, donors of different ages were randomly spread across the sequencing lanes. For two donors (one aged 18 to 29 and one aged 80 or older), the study analyzed two additional independent replicas of 1 million unique cDNA reads from the same blood draw. General conclusions and limits of the study: Estimates of total diversity based on one million sequenced T cells were regarded as lower bounds and as underestimates. Because donor CMV infection status was unknown, age-related changes in expanded clonotypes were potentially confounded. Bulk unsorted PBMC profiling prevented conclusive comparison of naive and antigen-experienced compartments. Compared with the aged group, the long-lived group had more naive CD4+ T cells, fewer expanded clones and increased TCR diversity, a pattern suggesting age selection. Observed TCR beta diversity per million T cells fell roughly linearly with age, and a significant reduction was already apparent by age around 40. The percentage of naive T cells measured by flow cytometry correlated strongly with observed TCR beta diversity.

The library was generated by 5' RACE. Sequencing used an Illumina HiSeq 2500. The second PCR ran for about 6 to 11 cycles and used a J-beta primer mix along with a sample-barcoded 5' primer. A template-switch 5' adaptor carrying 12 random nucleotides introduced a unique molecular identifier onto each TCR beta cDNA molecule. Each sample yielded at least 3 million CDR3-containing paired-end reads. First-strand cDNA was synthesized from all RNA with the Mint cDNA synthesis kit, primed by a TRBC-specific oligonucleotide. After uracil-DNA glycosylase treatment, a first 18-cycle PCR used universal primers M1SS and BC2_uni_R on all cDNA. On the authors' methods: Each sample was normalized by randomly selecting 1 million high-quality reads, each carrying a distinct molecular identifier. Instead of being binned into consensus sequences, reads that shared molecular identifiers were thrown out. CDR3 identification, clonotype clustering and error correction used MiTCR with a Q25 quality threshold and the strictest error-elimination algorithm. A nonparametric unseen species model with Euler transformation was used to estimate lower-bound total TCR beta diversity. TCRdb reworked the public reads: Q25 trimming with fastp, MiXCR clone assembly, productive beta chains retained. Each CDR3 protein appears once, grouped with its most common genes and DNA. TCRdb assigned the V and J calls; the authors' analysis was not used. The sample has under 850,000 distinct CDR3 sequences on record, 36% of them singletons. The top ten hold approximately 13% of the sample.

The V end gives up 5 bases and the J end 0 bases, leaving 10 bases in the junction not matched to a gene. Per the germline V gene (reference sequence), SEHNR is the CDR1 and FQNEAQ is the CDR2. The CDR3 runs 19 residues from the cysteine to the phenylalanine. Only the CDR3 region is kept as DNA, spanning 57 bases read in frame from base 1. Systemically healthy Caucasian individuals from Russia, 35 to 50 in total and aged about 6 to 95 years, were included as donors. Approximately 10 milliliters of peripheral blood were collected from each donor into EDTA-treated Vacutainer tubes. Ficoll-Paque density-gradient centrifugation was used to isolate PBMCs, with at least 7 million per sample. Trizol reagent was used to extract total RNA from the PBMCs, yielding at least 5 micrograms per sample. The percentages of naive CD45RAhigh/CD27high T cells were determined by flow cytometry on a PBMC aliquot from every donor.

In the case of this clonotype: Its antigen is still unknown. Base qualities are not at hand, and no much larger clone is one base apart.

Sequenced sample: blood. This sequence originates from a man between 18 and 29 years old in good health. This chain is built from TRBV7-9 and TRBJ2-6, with 10 middle bases fitting TRBD1. The CDR3 has the sequence CASSRIGQGVSSGANVLTF. DNA sequence: TGTGCCAGCAGCCGAATCGGACAGGGGGTTAGCTCTGGGGCCAACGTCCTGACTTTC.